This entry lists 11 T cell receptor beta chains sequenced from one sample in a study of T cells after yellow fever vaccination. Each CDR3 protein is one row after TCRdb ran MiXCR on the 5' RACE reads. In the table there are 450,000 to 600,000 distinct CDR3 sequences, roughly 14% of which are singletons. Sequenced here: PBMCs, sampled on the day of the yellow fever booster vaccination. Receptor source: a man aged 25 to 45 who received the YFV17D yellow fever vaccine.

This clonotype was observed a few times. The chain combines TRBV7-2 with TRBJ2-1; tentative D call: TRBD1 (6 bases). Trimming cost V 7 bases and J 4 bases, with 14 bases left between them. CDR1 SGHTA and CDR2 FQGNSA come from the germline V gene. This CDR3 is built from 14 residues. The CDR3 sequence: CASTLSGTYNEQFF. Here the CDR3 DNA reads TGTGCCAGCACGTTATCGGGGACATACAATGAGCAGTTCTTC.

This clonotype was recorded a few times. This chain connects TRBV7-2 to TRBJ2-7; no definite D call. The CDR3 length is 15 residues. Trimming pared 0 bases from V and 7 bases from J, leaving 16 bases between. The germline V gene encodes CDR1 SGHTA and CDR2 FQGNSA. CDR3: CASSLASRPKREQYF. The CDR3 DNA follows: TGTGCCAGCAGCTTAGCATCGAGGCCGAAACGGGAGCAGTACTTC. The complete variable domain, with remaining parts taken from reference TRBV7-2 and TRBJ2-7, reads GAGVSQSPSNKVTEKGKDVELRCDPISGHTALYWYRQSLGQGLEFLIYFQGNSAPDKSGLPSDRFSAERTGGSVSTLTIQRTQQEDSAVYLCASSLASRPKREQYFGPGTRLTVT.

This clonotype was recorded at least ten times. The chain employs TRBV2 and TRBJ1-2; D ambiguous. Germline lookup yields CDR1 SNHLY and CDR2 FYNNEI. CDR3 length: 12 residues. V lost 1 base and J lost 4, with 4 bases in between. The CDR3 nucleotides are TGTGCCAGCAGTGAAGGGGGCTATGGCTACACCTTC. Its protein is CASSEGGYGYTF.

Only a few counts were recorded for this clonotype. This chain joins TRBV10-1 and TRBJ2-1; no firm D call. The V and J ends lost 0 bases and 1 base respectively, with 10 bases between them. The CDR3 is 16 residues long. Germline V gene sequence: CDR1 WNHNN, CDR2 SYGVQD (reference sequence). The CDR3 is CASSESSGPSYNEQFF. CDR3 nucleotide sequence: TGCGCCAGCAGTGAGTCGAGTGGCCCATCCTACAATGAGCAGTTCTTC.

This chain uses TRBV3-1 with TRBJ2-7; no definite D call. Germline CDR1 and CDR2: LGHDT and YNNKEL (reference sequence). The CDR3 has 12 amino acids. V was trimmed by 0 bases and J by 9 bases, leaving 9 bases between them. CDR3 region: CASSQDRVRQYF. DNA for the CDR3: TGTGCCAGCAGCCAAGATCGGGTACGGCAGTACTTC.

This clonotype was seen only a few times. V usage is TRBV5-1 and J usage is TRBJ2-1, with TRBD2 matching over 12 bases. The V and J ends lost 4 bases and 6 bases, in that order; junction bases with no gene match: 5. The CDR3 covers 15 residues. Germline assignment: CDR1 SGHRS and CDR2 YFSETQ. The CDR3 DNA reads TGCGCCAGCAGCCCGGAGGGACTAGCGGGCAATGAGCAGTTCTTC. Its protein product is CASSPEGLAGNEQFF.

The rearrangement uses TRBV12-3 or TRBV12-4 and TRBJ2-1; tentatively, D is TRBD2 (6 bases). The CDR3 loop spans 14 amino acids. Trimming took off 7 bases at V and 9 bases at J, with 19 bases between the two ends. CDR3 nucleotide sequence: TGTGCCAGCAACTCCGGACTTGCGGGAAGTGAGCAGTTCTTC. Translation: CASNSGLAGSEQFF.

This chain uses TRBV9 with TRBJ1-4; 8 bases agree with TRBD1. J was trimmed by 3 bases and V by 2 bases; bases with no gene match: 9. Germline V gene sequence: CDR1 SGDLS, CDR2 YYNGEE. The CDR3 runs 17 residues. Here the CDR3 reads CASSVTPGQASNEKLFF. DNA for the CDR3: TGTGCCAGCAGCGTGACTCCGGGACAGGCGTCTAATGAAAAACTGTTTTTT.

The chain uses TRBV7-3 and TRBJ2-3; D is possibly TRBD2 (5 bases). Germline CDR1 reads SGHTA; CDR2 reads FQGTGA. The CDR3 covers 13 residues. V was shortened by 8 bases and J by 2 bases, with 11 bases between the two germline ends. The CDR3 nucleotides are TGTGCCAGCGCTGGGAGTATCACAGATACGCAGTATTTT. Translation gives CASAGSITDTQYF.

In its sample, this clonotype was seen many times. The V gene is TRBV20-1, the J gene TRBJ2-5; D is uncertain. This CDR3 comprises 10 residues. The ends were cut back, 3 bases at V and 5 bases at J, with 4 bases in the middle. The germline V gene has CDR1 DFQATT and CDR2 SNEGSKA (reference sequence). CDR3 loop: CSASGETQYF. The CDR3 nucleotides are TGCAGTGCTAGCGGGGAGACCCAGTACTTC.

In this sample, this clonotype turned up a few times. The CDR3 spells CASSLGPLGEQFF. The DNA of the CDR3 is TGTGCCAGCAGCTTAGGCCCGCTAGGTGAGCAGTTCTTC. This chain uses TRBV7-8 with TRBJ2-1; D ambiguous. The CDR3 is 13 amino acids. V shed 1 base and J shed 9 bases, with 10 bases lying between them. CDR1 is SGHVS, CDR2 FQNEAQ, per germline.